A single sample gave rise to the 2 T cell receptor beta chains below, sequenced in a study of cytomegalovirus exposure and HLA in healthy donors (dated by TCRdb to about 2017). Libraries were built with the immunoSEQ multiplex PCR assay. For the multiplex PCR, a mixture combining 60 forward primers for TCR Vbeta segments and 13 reverse primers for TCR Jbeta segments was used. TCRdb mirrors the immuneACCESS table, restricted to in-frame sequences. Some clones are absent from its copies; in checked studies, under half trace to an unresolved V gene, and the reason for the others is unknown. The table of this sample itemizes under 45,000 clones. The ten top clones hold 3.5% to 4% of the sample. Sequencing was done on a sample of PBMCs. The receptors originated from a male donor in good health and CMV-seronegative.

This chain uses TRBV5-5 with TRBJ1-2; D gene uncertain. The CDR3 contains 13 residues. The germline V gene encodes CDR1 SGHKS and CDR2 YYEKEE (reference sequence). V lost 1 base and J 0 bases, leaving 4 bases between the germline ends. CDR3 residues: CASSLQTNYGYTF. DNA of the CDR3: TGTGCCAGCAGCTTGCAGACTAACTATGGCTACACCTTC.

This sequence joins TRBV4-1 and TRBJ1-3; TRBD1 matches 9 bases. From germline, CDR1 is MGHRA and CDR2 YSYEKL. The CDR3 loop spans 18 amino acids. J gave up 3 bases and V 2 bases, and 11 bases lay outside the gene matches. CDR3 sequence (DNA): TGCGCCAGCAGCCAAACAATAAGGACAGGGGCGGGTGGAAACACCATATATTTT. It specifies CASSQTIRTGAGGNTIYF.